The 20 T cell receptor beta chains listed next were all sequenced from one sample in a study of blood T cell repertoires in COVID-19. The assay was immunoSEQ multiplex PCR, and TCRdb's table has in-frame clones only and misses some. The data contain about 200,000 clones, approximately 84% of them singletons. The sample comprised PBMCs or T cells enriched from blood (not recorded which). The receptors stem from a man in his forties or fifties who had recovered from COVID-19.

V is TRBV4-2 and J is TRBJ2-1; 7 positions match TRBD2. This CDR3 spans 14 amino acids. Germline V gene sequence: CDR1 LGHNA, CDR2 YNFKEQ. J gave up 7 bases and V 6 bases, and 9 bases lay outside the gene matches. The chain's CDR3 is CASRRGEGTNEQFF. DNA for the CDR3: TGTGCCAGCAGGCGTGGGGAGGGCACGAATGAGCAGTTCTTC.

The chain recombines TRBV14 with TRBJ2-7; no firm D call. CDR3 size: 11 residues. Germline lookup yields CDR1 SGHDN and CDR2 FVKESK. With 6 bases removed from V and 5 bases from J, the gap between germline ends came to 8 bases. The CDR3 region is CASSTYNEQYF. In DNA form, the CDR3 reads TGTGCCAGCAGTACATATAACGAGCAGTACTTC.

This chain links TRBV5-1 with TRBJ2-7; D is unresolved. The germline CDR1 and CDR2 sequences are SGHRS and YFSETQ. The V gene lost 0 bases and the J gene lost 0 bases, with 7 bases spanning the gap. The CDR3 runs 14 residues. The CDR3 loop reads CASSLATGSYEQYF. The CDR3 DNA reads as TGCGCCAGCAGCTTGGCCACGGGCTCCTACGAGCAGTACTTC.

This clone was seen only once. The chain carries TRBV19 and TRBJ2-7; 11 bases align to TRBD2. This CDR3 is 14 amino acids long. Germline V gives CDR1 LNHDA, CDR2 SQIVND (reference sequence). The V and J ends lost 5 bases and 0 bases, in that order; junction bases with no gene match: 0. The CDR3 loop is CASSGTSGSYEQYF. The CDR3 DNA is TGTGCCAGTAGTGGGACTAGCGGCTCCTACGAGCAGTACTTC.

The count of this clone is one. The chain has TRBV2 and TRBJ1-5; possibly TRBD1 for D (6 bases). Germline V gene sequence: CDR1 SNHLY, CDR2 FYNNEI. This CDR3 has 14 residues. With 8 bases removed from V and 1 base from J, the gap between germline ends came to 12 bases. The CDR3 loop reads CASGGVGSNQPQHF. The CDR3 DNA reads as TGTGCCAGCGGGGGCGTCGGGAGCAATCAGCCCCAGCATTTT.

The chain links TRBV24-1 to TRBJ1-1, with D hard to call. Per germline, CDR1 KGHDR and CDR2 SFDVKD. The CDR3 covers 13 residues. V shed 8 bases and J shed 5 bases, with 14 bases lying between them. In nucleotides, the CDR3 is TGTGCCACCACCGCCGAGGGTGGAACTGAAGCTTTCTTT. This encodes CATTAEGGTEAFF.

This clone occurred many times. J is TRBJ1-6 and V is TRBV6-5; D gene ambiguous. The length of the CDR3 is 13 residues. Germline V CDR1 and CDR2: MNHEY, SVGAGI. V gave up 0 bases and J gave up 9 bases, with 6 bases separating them. CDR3 nucleotides: TGTGCCAGCAGTTACTCTCGTCGTTCACCCCTCCACTTT. Translation gives CASSYSRRSPLHF.

The chain employs TRBV4-2 and TRBJ1-5, with D perhaps matching TRBD1 (6 bases). CDR1 LGHNA and CDR2 YNFKEQ come from the germline V gene. Deletions cut 1 base from V and 5 bases from J, with 15 bases between. CDR3 size: 16 residues. CDR3 sequence: CASSQGKRTEDQPQHF. The DNA of the CDR3 is TGTGCCAGCAGCCAAGGGAAGAGGACAGAGGATCAGCCCCAGCATTTT.

The rearrangement joins TRBV7-9 to TRBJ2-7, with D uncertain. Germline V lookup: CDR1 SEHNR, CDR2 FQNEAQ (reference sequence). V lost 5 bases to trimming and J lost 1 base, with 12 bases between them. The CDR3 totals 14 residues. The CDR3: CASSPLGHSYEQYF. In nucleotides, the CDR3 is TGTGCCAGCAGCCCCCTGGGCCATTCCTACGAGCAGTACTTC.

The chain couples TRBV9 to TRBJ2-1; the D is unclear. Trimming removed 3 bases from V and 5 bases from J, with 6 bases in between. In germline, CDR1 is SGDLS, CDR2 YYNGEE. There are 12 residues in the CDR3. The CDR3 bases are TGTGCCAGCAGCGAGACACACAATGAGCAGTTCTTC. The encoded protein is CASSETHNEQFF. Full variable domain (missing parts from reference TRBV9 and TRBJ2-1): DSGVTQTPKHLITATGQRVTLRCSPRSGDLSVYWYQQSLDQGLQFLIQYYNGEERAKGNILERFSAQQFPDLHSELNLSSLELGDSALYFCASSETHNEQFFGPGTRLTVL.

On this clone: One end of the junction fails to match germline, which may point to a read error. The chain has TRBV6-5 and TRBJ1-2, with 8 bases aligning to TRBD1. CDR3 length: 16 amino acids. CDR1 is MNHEY, CDR2 SVGAGI, per germline. CDR3 residues: CASRYSDREYNYGYTF. The CDR3 coding sequence is TGTGCCAGCAGGTACTCGGACAGGGAATATAACTATGGCTACACCTTC.

V is TRBV6-6 and J is TRBJ2-1; TRBD2 is a possible D gene (6 bases). V was cut by 5 bases and J by 2 bases, with 19 bases left in between. There are 17 residues in the CDR3. The germline V gene has CDR1 MNHNY and CDR2 SVGAGI (reference sequence). The CDR3 bases are TGTGCCAGCAGTCCGCGTAGGGGAGGCGTAACCTACAATGAGCAGTTCTTC. Translating gives CASSPRRGGVTYNEQFF.

The chain links TRBV7-9 to TRBJ1-1; D possibly corresponds to TRBD1 (5 bases). Germline V gives CDR1 SEHNR, CDR2 FQNEAQ (reference sequence). The length of the CDR3 is 14 residues. With 3 bases removed from V and 6 bases from J, the gap between germline ends came to 14 bases. The CDR3 nucleotides are TGTGCCAGCAGCTTTCCGGGGGGAAGGGCTGAAGCTTTCTTT. Translation gives CASSFPGGRAEAFF.

The chain employs TRBV29-1 and TRBJ2-3; 10 bases agree with TRBD2. The CDR3 spans 13 residues. CDR1 is SQVTM, CDR2 ANQGSEA, per germline. V gave up 5 bases and J gave up 6 bases; unmatched junction bases: 5. The CDR3: CSVTLAGADTQYF. The CDR3 DNA reads as TGCAGCGTTACGCTAGCGGGGGCCGATACGCAGTATTTT.

The chain employs TRBV4-1 and TRBJ1-2; TRBD1 matches 9 bases. Germline CDR1 and CDR2: MGHRA and YSYEKL. V was pared by 4 bases and J by 3 bases, with 12 bases of the junction left unmatched. The CDR3 consists of 17 residues. CDR3 sequence: CASSLFRDREVDYGYTF. The CDR3 nucleotides are TGCGCCAGCAGCCTATTCCGGGACAGGGAAGTGGACTATGGCTACACCTTC.

The CDR3 nucleotides are TGTGCCAGCAGTCCATCGGGTGGAAACACCATATATTTT. It encodes CASSPSGGNTIYF. The chain is built from TRBV3-1 (or the pseudogene TRBV3-2) and TRBJ1-3; D call uncertain. V was pared by 6 bases and J by 3 bases, with 9 bases between. CDR3 length: 13 amino acids. From germline, CDR1 is LGHDT and CDR2 YNNKEL (reference sequence).

The chain joins TRBV21-1 to TRBJ2-1; TRBD2, the table's D call, lacks a check against the DNA. TRBV21-1 is a pseudogene segment. CDR3 length: 20 amino acids. CDR3 DNA: TGTGCCAGCAGCAAAGCAGAGGGGTGCTTTTCGGCTAGCGCTTTTATAAAGCAGTTCTTC. As protein: CASSKAEGCFSASAFIKQFF.

The V call is TRBV6-2 or TRBV6-3, the J call TRBJ2-7; TRBD1 agrees at 7 bases. CDR1 and CDR2 (germline): MNHEY, SVGEGT. The CDR3 consists of 14 residues. V gave up 2 bases and J gave up 4 bases; unmatched junction bases: 5. The CDR3 spells CASSYGDREYEQYF. The CDR3 nucleotides are TGTGCCAGCAGTTACGGGGACAGAGAATACGAGCAGTACTTC.

The chain joins TRBV30 to TRBJ1-1; the D gene is possibly TRBD1 (6 bases). Germline CDR1 is GTSNPN and CDR2 is SVGIG (reference sequence). The CDR3 extends over 14 amino acids. V dropped 7 bases and J dropped 2 bases, with 17 bases sitting between them. The CDR3: CAYDRLVANTEAFF. In nucleotides, the CDR3 is TGTGCCTACGACAGGCTCGTGGCAAACACTGAAGCTTTCTTT.

The chain is built from TRBV4-1 and TRBJ2-3; a possible D gene is TRBD2 (5 bases). Between the trimmed V and J ends, which lost 4 bases and 1 base, there was a span of 18 bases. Looked up from germline, CDR1 is MGHRA and CDR2 is YSYEKL. The CDR3 runs to 17 residues. CDR3 coding DNA: TGCGCCAGCAGCCCGCTGGTCCTTCGGGAACGCACAGATACGCAGTATTTT. Residues: CASSPLVLRERTDTQYF.